A single sample gave rise to the 27 T cell receptor beta chains below, sequenced in a study of vaccination effects on CD4 cells after COVID-19. Within the ViraFEST assay, antigen-specific CD4+ T cells underwent expansion with viral peptide pools prior to sequencing. Cells that had been cultured for roughly 9 days were the source of isolated CD4+ T cells. Participants were vaccinated with two doses of either the BNT162b2 or mRNA-1273 vaccine. The protocol was immunoSEQ multiplex PCR, while the TCRdb copy is restricted to in-frame clones and leaves out a portion. The table includes fewer than 25,000 clones, about three quarters detected once. These receptors' antigens are unknown. The starting material was CD4+ T cells from PBMCs cultured with HCoV-NL63 spike peptides, obtained after COVID-19 vaccination. These receptors were taken from a human donor who received a COVID-19 vaccine.

This chain connects TRBV5-1 to TRBJ2-6; 7 nucleotides align to TRBD1. CDR3 length equals 15 residues. Looked up from germline, CDR1 is SGHRS and CDR2 is YFSETQ. Unmatched junction bases numbered 5, after V lost 4 bases and J lost 4 bases. CDR3 coding DNA: TGCGCCAGCAGCCTGGGACAGTCAGGGGCCAACGTCCTGACTTTC. Translating it yields CASSLGQSGANVLTF.

V is TRBV20-1 and J is TRBJ2-2, with D possibly called TRBD1 or TRBD2 (5 bases each). V shed 6 bases and J shed 7 bases, with 9 bases lying between them. Germline CDR1 is DFQATT and CDR2 is SNEGSKA (reference sequence). This CDR3 region has 11 residues. Here the CDR3 reads CSAGDVGELFF. CDR3 nucleotide sequence: TGCAGTGCCGGGGACGTCGGGGAGCTGTTTTTT.

The V and J genes are TRBV11-2 and TRBJ2-6; no clear D gene. The CDR3 is made up of 15 amino acids. CDR1 and CDR2 (germline): SGHAT, FQNNGV. V lost 5 bases and J lost 0, with 8 bases in between. CDR3 in DNA: TGTGCCAGCAGCCCACCTTTCTCTGGGGCCAACGTCCTGACTTTC. As protein: CASSPPFSGANVLTF.

The V and J genes are TRBV27 and TRBJ1-1; tentative D call: TRBD1 (6 bases). The V and J ends lost 8 bases and 0 bases respectively, with 16 bases between them. The CDR3 extends over 15 amino acids. Germline CDR1 MNHEY, CDR2 SMNVEV (reference sequence). This chain's CDR3 is CASQTVQGLNTEAFF. Written as DNA, the CDR3 is TGTGCCAGCCAAACTGTACAGGGCCTGAACACTGAAGCTTTCTTT.

The gene calls are TRBV27 and TRBJ1-5, with TRBD1 as a possible D gene (6 bases). This CDR3 contains 13 residues. The germline V and J ends were trimmed by 5 bases and 6 bases, with 11 bases remaining between them. Germline-derived CDR1 and CDR2 are MNHEY and SMNVEV (reference sequence). The CDR3 bases are TGTGCCAGCAGTCCCCAGGGGTCTCAGCCCCAGCATTTT. Amino acids: CASSPQGSQPQHF.

J is TRBJ2-6 and V is TRBV30; D call uncertain. CDR1 is GTSNPN, CDR2 SVGIG, per germline (reference sequence). The CDR3 loop spans 13 amino acids. V was trimmed by 3 bases and J by 1 base, leaving 4 bases between them. The CDR3 nucleotides read TGTGCCTGGAGGGGGTCTGGGGCCAACGTCCTGACTTTC. It codes for CAWRGSGANVLTF.

The chain couples TRBV5-1 to TRBJ1-1, with a weak D call TRBD1 (6 bases). V dropped 3 bases and J dropped 8 bases, with 14 bases sitting between them. CDR3 length: 13 amino acids. In germline, CDR1 is SGHRS, CDR2 YFSETQ. The CDR3 DNA follows: TGCGCCAGCAGCTCGGGGGCAGGTCCGGAAGCTTTCTTT. The encoded protein is CASSSGAGPEAFF.

This clone appeared a few times. The chain is built from TRBV10-3 and TRBJ1-2, with TRBD1 matching over 7 bases. The CDR3 has 14 residues. Germline CDR1 and CDR2: ENHRY and SYGVKD. The V and J ends lost 3 bases and 8 bases, in that order; junction bases with no gene match: 9. The CDR3 loop is CAISDRQGRGGYTF. As DNA, the CDR3 is TGTGCCATCAGTGACAGACAGGGAAGGGGCGGCTACACCTTC.

The gene calls are TRBV5-1 and TRBJ1-2; 9 nucleotides match TRBD1. The ends lost 5 bases at V and 5 bases at J; junction bases unmatched: 13. The CDR3 is 16 amino acids. The germline CDR1 and CDR2 sequences are SGHRS and YFSETQ. The CDR3 sequence: CASSEPGQGPSYGYTF. The CDR3 bases are TGCGCCAGCAGTGAACCGGGACAGGGTCCTTCTTATGGCTACACCTTC.

This chain uses TRBV4-2 with TRBJ2-1, with 11 nucleotides matching TRBD2. Germline values: CDR1 LGHNA, CDR2 YNFKEQ. This CDR3 is 17 amino acids long. J lost 7 bases, V lost 0 bases, and 8 bases had no gene match. In DNA form, the CDR3 reads TGTGCCAGCAGCCAAGACTTTAGCGGGGGGGCGTTGAATGAGCAGTTCTTC. Translation: CASSQDFSGGALNEQFF.

The rearrangement joins TRBV5-8 to TRBJ2-5; a weak D match, TRBD1 (6 bases). V dropped 0 bases and J dropped 4 bases, with 10 bases sitting between them. Germline V lookup: CDR1 SGHTS, CDR2 YDEGEE. CDR3 length equals 14 residues. The CDR3 region has the DNA TGTGCCAGCAGCTTGGTTCCAGGGGCAGAGACCCAGTACTTC. Protein product: CASSLVPGAETQYF.

V is TRBV3-1 (or the pseudogene TRBV3-2) and J is TRBJ2-3; D gene ambiguous. The CDR3 runs to 15 residues. Per the germline V gene, CDR1 is LGHDT and CDR2 is YNNKEL (reference sequence). Trimming removed 1 base at V and 2 bases at J, with 10 bases between. The CDR3 is CASSQGPLPTDTQYF. CDR3 bases: TGTGCCAGCAGCCAAGGGCCCCTCCCCACAGATACGCAGTATTTT.

The chain uses TRBV6-5 and TRBJ2-7; either TRBD1 or TRBD2 may supply D (5 bases each). CDR1 is MNHEY and CDR2 is SVGAGI in the germline V gene. V was clipped by 6 bases and J by 4 bases, with 16 bases between them. CDR3 length: 14 amino acids. CDR3 nucleotides: TGTGCCAGCAGACACCGGGACGTAAGGTACGAGCAGTACTTC. Translation gives CASRHRDVRYEQYF.

The V and J genes are TRBV11-2 and TRBJ2-3; D is undetermined. The CDR3 is 11 amino acids. V shed 9 bases and J shed 3 bases, with 7 bases lying between them. Germline V lookup: CDR1 SGHAT, CDR2 FQNNGV. The chain's CDR3 is CASGFTDTQYF. CDR3 DNA sequence: TGTGCCAGTGGGTTTACAGATACGCAGTATTTT.

By share of the sample, this clone is medium-sized. J is TRBJ1-1 and V is TRBV5-4; D is possibly TRBD1 (6 bases). Germline CDR1 is SGHNT and CDR2 is YYREEE (reference sequence). This CDR3 is 12 amino acids long. The V and J ends lost 2 bases and 10 bases respectively, with 12 bases between them. The CDR3 coding sequence is TGTGCCAGCAGCTTACAGGGAAGGGCAGCTTTCTTT. It yields the protein CASSLQGRAAFF.

The gene calls are TRBV2 and TRBJ1-2; possibly TRBD1 for D (6 bases). V dropped 4 bases and J dropped 4 bases, with 22 bases sitting between them. In germline, CDR1 is SNHLY, CDR2 FYNNEI. CDR3 length: 17 residues. The CDR3 spells CASSGQVGHRLPYGYTF. CDR3 sequence (DNA): TGTGCCAGCAGTGGGCAAGTGGGACACAGACTTCCCTATGGCTACACCTTC. Complete variable domain (other parts from reference TRBV2 and TRBJ1-2): EPEVTQTPSHQVTQMGQEVILRCVPISNHLYFYWYRQILGQKVEFLVSFYNNEISEKSEIFDDQFSVERPDGSNFTLKIRSTKLEDSAMYFCASSGQVGHRLPYGYTFGSGTRLTVV.

The chain uses TRBV5-1 and TRBJ2-3, with 7 bases identical to TRBD2. The CDR3 has 16 residues. Germline CDR1 is SGHRS and CDR2 is YFSETQ. V shed 0 bases and J 1 base; nucleotides not matched to a gene: 5. In DNA, the CDR3 is TGCGCCAGCAGCTTGGGAGGCAGCGGGGGCACAGATACGCAGTATTTT. This gives the protein CASSLGGSGGTDTQYF.

This chain links TRBV5-6 with TRBJ2-5, with D perhaps TRBD1 (6 bases). The germline gives CDR1 SGHDT, CDR2 YYEEEE. This CDR3 contains 14 residues. Trimming took 2 bases from V and 5 from J, leaving 13 bases between them. As DNA, the CDR3 is TGTGCCAGCAGCTTTACAGGGAGTGGGGAGACCCAGTACTTC. Amino acid sequence: CASSFTGSGETQYF.

This sequence joins TRBV5-1 and TRBJ1-4; 7 bases map to TRBD1. CDR1 is SGHRS and CDR2 is YFSETQ in the germline V gene. The ends lost 4 bases at V and 4 bases at J; junction bases unmatched: 7. The CDR3 runs to 15 residues. CDR3 DNA sequence: TGCGCCAGCAGCCCGCAGGGACAGATTAATGAAAAACTGTTTTTT. It yields the protein CASSPQGQINEKLFF. Drawing the rest from reference TRBV5-1 and TRBJ1-4, the complete variable domain is KAGVTQTPRYLIKTRGQQVTLSCSPISGHRSVSWYQQTPGQGLQFLFEYFSETQRNKGNFPGRFSGRQFSNSRSEMNVSTLELGDSALYLCASSPQGQINEKLFFGSGTQLSVL.

The genes are TRBV27 and TRBJ1-1; TRBD1 aligns across 9 bases. This CDR3 spans 18 amino acids. Germline V CDR1 and CDR2: MNHEY, SMNVEV (reference sequence). V lost 7 bases and J lost 2; bases outside the gene matches: 17. DNA for the CDR3: TGTGCCAGCATAACGTCTGTAAGGACAGGGGACGTTAACACTGAAGCTTTCTTT. It specifies CASITSVRTGDVNTEAFF.

The V and J genes are TRBV11-1 and TRBJ2-5; 7 bases agree with TRBD2. The V gene's germline CDR1 is SGHAT and CDR2 FQDESV (reference sequence). Losses at the gene ends were 5 bases for V and 3 bases for J; bases not matched to a gene: 9. The CDR3 runs to 15 residues. The CDR3 protein is CASSKRTSLKETQYF. Here the CDR3 DNA reads TGTGCCAGCAGCAAGAGGACTAGTCTGAAAGAGACCCAGTACTTC.

The J gene is TRBJ2-2, the V gene TRBV19; possibly TRBD1 for D (5 bases). The CDR3 length is 13 residues. The ends were cut back, 5 bases at V and 6 bases at J, with 10 bases in the middle. The germline V gene has CDR1 LNHDA and CDR2 SQIVND (reference sequence). In nucleotides, the CDR3 is TGTGCCAGTAGTTCCGACAGAGCCGGGGAGCTGTTTTTT. As protein: CASSSDRAGELFF.

This clone was observed a few times. The chain combines TRBV6-1 with TRBJ1-1; maybe TRBD1 (6 bases). CDR3 length: 16 amino acids. Germline V gene data show CDR1 as MNHNS and CDR2 as SASEGT. V lost 1 base to trimming and J lost 5 bases, with 17 bases between them. The CDR3 spells CASSEVGRRGVTEAFF. The CDR3, as DNA: TGTGCCAGCAGTGAAGTCGGTCGGAGGGGGGTGACTGAAGCTTTCTTT.

The chain carries TRBV2 and TRBJ2-5; D gene unclear. Germline assignment: CDR1 SNHLY and CDR2 FYNNEI. This CDR3 is built from 17 residues. V was cut by 1 base and J by 3 bases, with 18 bases left in between. CDR3 bases: TGTGCCAGCAGTGAAGTGAGTGGAATCGGTGGGGAAGAGACCCAGTACTTC. This gives the protein CASSEVSGIGGEETQYF.

This chain connects TRBV4-1 to TRBJ1-2, with D tentatively TRBD1 (5 bases). V was trimmed by 4 bases and J by 11 bases, leaving 20 bases between them. CDR1 and CDR2 from the germline V gene are MGHRA and YSYEKL. The CDR3 runs to 14 residues. DNA of the CDR3: TGCGCCAGCAGCCCAGAACCGGGGACGGCCGGGTACACCTTC. It specifies CASSPEPGTAGYTF.

This chain links TRBV19 with TRBJ2-5; TRBD2 matches at 7 bases. Germline loops: CDR1 LNHDA, CDR2 SQIVND (reference sequence). The CDR3 contains 17 residues. V gave up 5 bases and J gave up 5 bases; unmatched junction bases: 17. The CDR3 loop is CASSPLGWEGQLETQYF. The CDR3 DNA follows: TGTGCCAGTAGTCCCCTGGGTTGGGAGGGCCAGTTGGAGACCCAGTACTTC.

CDR3: CASSFQGPEQYF. The CDR3 DNA is TGTGCCAGCAGTTTTCAGGGCCCCGAGCAGTACTTC. The chain is built from TRBV12-3 or TRBV12-4 and TRBJ2-7; D might be TRBD1 (5 bases). Trimming cost V 3 bases and J 6 bases, with 9 bases left between them. The CDR3 consists of 12 residues.